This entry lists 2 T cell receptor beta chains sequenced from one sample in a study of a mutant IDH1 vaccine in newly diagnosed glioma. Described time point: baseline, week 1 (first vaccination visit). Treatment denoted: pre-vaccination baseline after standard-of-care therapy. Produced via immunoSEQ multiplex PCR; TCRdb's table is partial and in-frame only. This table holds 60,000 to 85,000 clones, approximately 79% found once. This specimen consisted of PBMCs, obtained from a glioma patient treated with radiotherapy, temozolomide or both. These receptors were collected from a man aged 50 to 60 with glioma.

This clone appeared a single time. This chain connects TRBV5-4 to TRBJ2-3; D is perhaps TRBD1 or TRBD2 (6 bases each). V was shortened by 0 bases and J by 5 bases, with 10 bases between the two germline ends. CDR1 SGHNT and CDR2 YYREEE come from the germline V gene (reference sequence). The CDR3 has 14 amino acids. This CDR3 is CASSLEGGGDTQYF. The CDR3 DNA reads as TGTGCCAGCAGCTTGGAAGGGGGAGGAGATACGCAGTATTTT.

This chain's CDR3 is CASSAGTSGVNTGELFF. CDR3 bases: TGTGCCAGCAGCGCCGGGACTAGCGGGGTAAACACCGGGGAGCTGTTTTTT. The V and J genes are TRBV9 and TRBJ2-2; 13 bases are a match to TRBD2. With 3 bases clipped from V and 2 bases from J, the junction kept 4 bases outside the gene matches. Germline assignment: CDR1 SGDLS and CDR2 YYNGEE. The CDR3 contains 17 residues.